The clone carrying this TCR beta chain has just one count. Its antigen is undetermined. The entry originates in a study of shared clonotypes between healthy human individuals. Whole-study context: Ranging from 18 to 49 in age, donors were a couple of women and three men. Three plates each covered CD4 naive and memory; CD8 naive two, CD8 memory one.

In the original analysis: ImmunoSEQ yielded junction-only sequences lacking quality scores, so filtering differed. Repertoires were generated with immunoSEQ multiplex PCR, while TCRdb's copy carries only in-frame clones and drops some. V and J calls and clone size are those listed in that table; D and trimming were worked out from the DNA. The sample contains under 1,900,000 clones, 97% to 99% of which appear only once. Study outcomes and limitations: Sorted-subset samples were not fully sequenced, rarefaction indicated.

Deletions cut 6 bases from V and 0 bases from J, with 21 bases between. Germline-derived CDR1 and CDR2 are KGHSH and LQKENI. The CDR3 sequence is 18 residues long. This rearrangement joins TRBV18 to TRBJ1-5; D is perhaps TRBD1 (5 bases). The sequencing input was naive CD4+ T cells sorted from blood. The subset is: CD45RA+ positively selected. This clonotype originated in a man younger than 40 in good health. The CDR3 DNA reads as TGTGCCAGCTCCCCGTCGGACACGGTGTATAATAGCAATCAGCCCCAGCATTTT. Its protein is CASSPSDTVYNSNQPQHF.